This T cell receptor beta chain was identified during a study of CD8+ T cells in alopecia areata. Study observations and caveats: Numerous clones, expanded in lesions, remained in scalp and blood during tofacitinib.

This CDR3 is built from 15 residues. The V gene's germline CDR1 is SGHDT and CDR2 YYEEEE. Trimming took 3 bases from V and 0 from J, leaving 13 bases between them. As to this clone: Its antigen remains unknown.

Regarding treatment: oral pan-JAK inhibitor, 5-10 mg twice daily. Individuals with alopecia areata gave both lesional scalp punch biopsies and peripheral blood for collection. The sequencing template was cDNA reverse transcribed from extracted RNA. The table came from immunoSEQ multiplex PCR; TCRdb's copy has only in-frame clones and leaves some out. Of some 180,000 clones listed, about 55% were seen once; the top ten hold approximately 10%. The clonotype was recovered from a human donor with alopecia areata. The V gene is TRBV5-6, the J gene TRBJ2-7, with D perhaps matching TRBD1 or TRBD2 (5 bases each). Sample: CD8+ T cells sorted from blood, taken at week 24, from a patient treated with tofacitinib. In DNA form, the CDR3 reads TGTGCCAGCAGCTCCGGGACCGGTAGCTCCTACGAGCAGTACTTC. Translation: CASSSGTGSSYEQYF.